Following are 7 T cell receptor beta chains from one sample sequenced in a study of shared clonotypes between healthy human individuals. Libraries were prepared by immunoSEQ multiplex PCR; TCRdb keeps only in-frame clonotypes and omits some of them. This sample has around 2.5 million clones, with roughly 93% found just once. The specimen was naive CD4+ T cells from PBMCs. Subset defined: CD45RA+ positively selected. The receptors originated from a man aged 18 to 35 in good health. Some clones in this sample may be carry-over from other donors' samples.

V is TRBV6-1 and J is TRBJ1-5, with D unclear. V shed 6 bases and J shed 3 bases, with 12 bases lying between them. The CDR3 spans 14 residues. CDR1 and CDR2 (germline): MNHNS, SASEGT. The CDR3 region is CASSQQKVNQPQHF. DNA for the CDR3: TGTGCCAGCAGCCAACAAAAGGTCAATCAGCCCCAGCATTTT.

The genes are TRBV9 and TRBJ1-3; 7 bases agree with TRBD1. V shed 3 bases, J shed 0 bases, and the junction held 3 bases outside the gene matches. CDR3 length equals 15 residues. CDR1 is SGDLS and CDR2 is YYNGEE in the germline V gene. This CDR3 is CASSDRGYSGNTIYF. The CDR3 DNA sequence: TGTGCCAGCAGCGACAGGGGATACTCTGGAAACACCATATATTTT.

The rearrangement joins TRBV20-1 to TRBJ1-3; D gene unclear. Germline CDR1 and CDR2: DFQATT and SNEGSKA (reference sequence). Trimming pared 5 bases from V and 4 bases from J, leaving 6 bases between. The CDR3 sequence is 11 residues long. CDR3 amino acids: CSAAEGNTIYF. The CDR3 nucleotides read TGCAGTGCTGCGGAGGGAAACACCATATATTTT.

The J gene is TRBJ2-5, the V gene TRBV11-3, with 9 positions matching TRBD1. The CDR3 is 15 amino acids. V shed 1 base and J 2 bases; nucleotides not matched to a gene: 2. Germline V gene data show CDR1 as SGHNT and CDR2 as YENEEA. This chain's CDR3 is CASSLGGTGQETQYF. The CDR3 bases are TGTGCCAGCAGCTTAGGCGGGACAGGGCAAGAGACCCAGTACTTC.

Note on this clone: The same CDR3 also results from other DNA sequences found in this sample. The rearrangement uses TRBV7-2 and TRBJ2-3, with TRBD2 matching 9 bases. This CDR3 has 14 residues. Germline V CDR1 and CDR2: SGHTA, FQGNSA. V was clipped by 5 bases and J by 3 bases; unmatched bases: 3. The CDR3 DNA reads TGTGCCAGCAGCCCGGGACTAGCAACAGATACGCAGTATTTT. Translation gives CASSPGLATDTQYF.

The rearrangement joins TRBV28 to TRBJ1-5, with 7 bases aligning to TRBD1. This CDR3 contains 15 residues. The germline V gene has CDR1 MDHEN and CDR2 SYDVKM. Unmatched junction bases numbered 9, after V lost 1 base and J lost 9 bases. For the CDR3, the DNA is TGTGCCAGCAGTTTATCAGGGGGGTCCCGGGGGCCCCAGCATTTT. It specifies CASSLSGGSRGPQHF.

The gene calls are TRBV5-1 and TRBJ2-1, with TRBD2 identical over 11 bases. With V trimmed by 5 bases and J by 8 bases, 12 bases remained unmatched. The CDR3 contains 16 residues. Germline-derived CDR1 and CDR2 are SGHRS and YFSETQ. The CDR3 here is CASRKLAGGPEDEQFF. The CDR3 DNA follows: TGCGCCAGCAGGAAGTTAGCGGGAGGGCCTGAGGATGAGCAGTTCTTC.